Detailed here is one T cell receptor beta chain. Which antigen it targets is not known. Per-nucleotide qualities are absent, and no much larger clonotype sits a single base away. The data originate from a study of graft-versus-host responses after intestinal transplantation (dated by TCRdb to the early 2020s). Describing the broader study: Multivisceral, liver-intestinal, or isolated intestinal transplants were received by the recipients. Every recipient was given anti-thymocyte globulin induction, followed by about three years of maintenance tacrolimus and steroids. Rather than going through the commercial service, samples from a few later patients were sequenced in-house on an Illumina MiSeq and processed with MiXCR. Alloreactive clones were identified by sequencing pre-transplant mixed lymphocyte reaction products and comparing these products with unstimulated pre-transplant donor and recipient T cells. Bulk TCR-beta CDR3 sequencing was used to track graft-versus-host and host-versus-graft alloreactive T cell clones in the graft, circulation and bone marrow after intestinal transplantation. The cohort enrolled some 24 intestinal transplant recipients, one of whom was a retransplant, and 3 patients without pretransplant specimens were excluded. Donor T cell macrochimerism was defined as a peak of at least 4% donor T cells among recipient peripheral blood mononuclear cells. What the study reported, not specific to this receptor: GvH clones were found in recipient bone marrow, and some of the GvH clones appeared earlier in ileal mucosa or blood, which is consistent with an intestinal mucosal origin. Conclusions were limited by the relatively low number and heterogeneity of intestinal transplant patients. In the allografts of patients with donor T cell macrochimerism, GvH to HvG T cell clonal ratios were high. Peak levels of circulating GvH clones were associated with declines in HvG clones early after transplant.

The time point tag for this specimen amounts to: cells obtained before transplantation from donor or recipient. CD3+CD4+ and CD3+CD8+ populations were FACS-sorted from unstimulated pre-transplant donor and recipient cells taken from spleen or lymph nodes. The library was made by the immunoSEQ multiplex PCR assay. In most patients, genomic DNA was isolated using the Qiagen DNeasy Blood and Tissue Kit and sent frozen to Adaptive Biotechnologies for TCR sequencing. For most patients, genomic DNA was subjected to high-throughput TCR-beta CDR3 sequencing by Adaptive Biotechnologies. The paper's data handling went like this. Adaptive's ImmunoSEQ software was the source of the TCR sequencing data for roughly 19 patients, while a few other patients were processed with MiXCR and VDJtools. To correct CD4 versus CD8 sorting errors, sequences present in both subsets at a frequency ratio below 5:1 were removed. CDR3 nucleotide sequences shared by donor and recipient were removed because the origin of these sequences could not be assigned. At least 2-fold expansion over unstimulated cells and a minimum CFSE-low frequency of 0.002% (template counts) or 0.001% (read counts) were required for clones to be classified as alloreactive. Clones detected in sequenced pre-transplant spleen, lymph node, or MLR CFSE-low populations of the donor or recipient were defined as mappable. Cumulative frequency of alloreactive clones was calculated as a percentage of all sequences weighted by copy number. This is the immuneACCESS table as TCRdb keeps it, with only in-frame sequences that have V and J called. A part of the clones is gone; compared with another copy, unresolved V genes explain less than half, and the rest is unexplained. V, J and clone size reflect that table, while D and trimming were determined from the DNA. This sample holds 90,000 to 120,000 clones; 87% were observed only once. The ten most abundant clones make up approximately 0.76% of the sample.

Spanning cysteine to phenylalanine, the CDR3 consists of 16 amino acids. Solely the CDR3 DNA is kept, with 48 bases framed from the first base. As encoded in the germline V gene, CDR1 is LGHNA while CDR2 is YNFKEQ. V lost 0 bases and J lost 3 bases, and the count of bases not matched to a germline gene is 4. Rearrangement joined TRBV4-2 to TRBJ2-1, with TRBD2 matching 8 junction bases. The origin of this receptor is a human donor who was the organ donor for an intestinal transplant. The material was unstimulated CD4+ T cells sorted from spleen or lymph node cells, obtained before transplant. For the CDR3, the sequence is CASSQEQREYYNEQFF. In nucleotide form, the sequence is TGTGCCAGCAGCCAAGAACAGCGGGAGTACTACAATGAGCAGTTCTTC.